This TCR beta chain was captured by sequencing in a study of breast tumors, draining lymph nodes, adjacent tissues. In TCRdb, the multiplex PCR reads were re-called with MiXCR into one record per CDR3 protein. The table lists approximately 52,000 distinct CDR3 sequences, around 40% of them singletons. This clonotype was counted ten times or more. Trimming shortened V by 6 bases and J by 4 bases, and 12 bases separated the two germline ends. This CDR3 is built from 13 residues. The germline gives CDR1 SEHNR, CDR2 FQNEAQ (reference sequence). Sequencing was carried out using breast tumor tissue. The source is a female donor with breast cancer. Some clones in this sample may be carry-over from other donors' samples. The chain joins TRBV7-9 to TRBJ1-2; a possible D gene is TRBD1 (6 bases). DNA for the CDR3: TGTGCCAGCAGTTTGGACAGTGTCTATGGCTACACCTTC. It yields the protein CASSLDSVYGYTF.